Sequencing of this T cell receptor beta chain was carried out in a study of control samples from healthy donors and cancer patients. CDR3 length equals 14 residues. Germline loops: CDR1 MNHEY, CDR2 SMNVEV (reference sequence). V shed 6 bases and J 8 bases; nucleotides not matched to a gene: 10. The protocol was immunoSEQ multiplex PCR, while the TCRdb copy is restricted to in-frame clones and leaves out a portion. The repertoire has roughly 76,000 clones, 80% to 95% of them found once; the top ten carry roughly 1.3%. The genes are TRBV27 and TRBJ1-2, with TRBD1 identical over 9 bases. Sequencing was performed on PBMCs. The sequence was obtained from a woman aged 40 to 50 with lung cancer. The CDR3 nucleotides read TGTGCCAGCAGACCCCTACAGGGGGCGTGGGGCTACACCTTC. Its protein product is CASRPLQGAWGYTF.